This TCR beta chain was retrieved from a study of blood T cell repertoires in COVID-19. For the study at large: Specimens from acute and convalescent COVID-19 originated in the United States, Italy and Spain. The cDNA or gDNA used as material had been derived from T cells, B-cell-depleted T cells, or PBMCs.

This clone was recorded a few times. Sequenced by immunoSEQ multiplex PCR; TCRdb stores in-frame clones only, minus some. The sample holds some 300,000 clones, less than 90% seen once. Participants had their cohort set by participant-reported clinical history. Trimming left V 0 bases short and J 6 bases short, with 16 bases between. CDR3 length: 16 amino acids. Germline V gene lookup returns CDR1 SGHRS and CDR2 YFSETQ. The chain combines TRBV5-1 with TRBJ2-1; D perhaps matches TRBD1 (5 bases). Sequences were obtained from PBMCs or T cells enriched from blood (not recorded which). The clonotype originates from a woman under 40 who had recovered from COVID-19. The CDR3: CASSLALQEQSNEQFF. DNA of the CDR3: TGCGCCAGCAGCTTGGCCTTACAGGAGCAAAGCAATGAGCAGTTCTTC.